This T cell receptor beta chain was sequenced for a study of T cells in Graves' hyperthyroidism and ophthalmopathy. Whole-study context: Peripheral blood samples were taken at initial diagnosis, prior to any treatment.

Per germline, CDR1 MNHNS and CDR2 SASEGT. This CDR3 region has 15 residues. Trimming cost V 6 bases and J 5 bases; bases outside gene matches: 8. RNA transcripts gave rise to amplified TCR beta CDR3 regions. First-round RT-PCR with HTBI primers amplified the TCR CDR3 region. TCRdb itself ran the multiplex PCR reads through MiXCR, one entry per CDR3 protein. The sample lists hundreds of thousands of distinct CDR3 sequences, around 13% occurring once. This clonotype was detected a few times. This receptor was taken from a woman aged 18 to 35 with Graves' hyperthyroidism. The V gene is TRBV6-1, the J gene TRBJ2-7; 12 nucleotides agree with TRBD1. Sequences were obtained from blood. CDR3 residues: CASRKAGTGGDEQYF. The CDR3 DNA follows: TGTGCCAGCAGGAAAGCCGGGACAGGGGGCGACGAGCAGTACTTC.